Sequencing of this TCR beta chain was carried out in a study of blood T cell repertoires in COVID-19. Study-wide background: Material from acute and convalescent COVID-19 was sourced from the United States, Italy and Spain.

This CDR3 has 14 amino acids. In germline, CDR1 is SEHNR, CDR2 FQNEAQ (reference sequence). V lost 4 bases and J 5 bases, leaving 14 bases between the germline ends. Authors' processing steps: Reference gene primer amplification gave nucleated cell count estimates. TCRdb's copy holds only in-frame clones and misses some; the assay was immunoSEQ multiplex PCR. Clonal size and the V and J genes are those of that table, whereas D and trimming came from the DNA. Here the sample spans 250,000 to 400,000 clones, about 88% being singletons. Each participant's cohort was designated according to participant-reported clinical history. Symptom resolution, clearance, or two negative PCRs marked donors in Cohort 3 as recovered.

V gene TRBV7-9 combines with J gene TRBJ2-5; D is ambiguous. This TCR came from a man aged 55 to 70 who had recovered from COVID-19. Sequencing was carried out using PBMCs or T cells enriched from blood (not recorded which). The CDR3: CASSYSSDRETQYF. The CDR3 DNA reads TGTGCCAGCAGCTATTCAAGTGATCGGGAGACCCAGTACTTC.